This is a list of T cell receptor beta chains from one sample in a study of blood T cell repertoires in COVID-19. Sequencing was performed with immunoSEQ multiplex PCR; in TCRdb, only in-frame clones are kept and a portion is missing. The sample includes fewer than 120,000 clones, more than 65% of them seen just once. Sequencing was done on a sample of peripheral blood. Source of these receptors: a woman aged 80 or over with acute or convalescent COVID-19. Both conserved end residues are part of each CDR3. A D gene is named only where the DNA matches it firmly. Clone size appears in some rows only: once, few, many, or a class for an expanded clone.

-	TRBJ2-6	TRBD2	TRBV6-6	TGTGCCAGCAGTCGACAGCGGGAGGCCCTCTCTGGGGCCAACGTCCTGACTTTC	CASSRQREALSGANVLTF
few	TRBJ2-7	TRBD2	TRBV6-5	TGTGCCAGCCGACCTAGCGGGGAGTTATACTACGAGCAGTACTTC	CASRPSGELYYEQYF
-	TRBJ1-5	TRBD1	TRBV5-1	TGCGCCAGCAGCACCGGACCGACAGGGGACGGTCAGCCCCAGCATTTT	CASSTGPTGDGQPQHF
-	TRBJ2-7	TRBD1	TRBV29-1	TGCAGCGCCCAGCCGGGACAGGGGACCTACGAGCAGTACTTC	CSAQPGQGTYEQYF
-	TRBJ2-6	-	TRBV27	TGTGCCAGCAAGATTGCAGGGGCTGGGGCCAACGTCCTGACTTTC	CASKIAGAGANVLTF
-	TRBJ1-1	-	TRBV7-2	TGTGCCAGCAGCTTCTTCCCCTTCACAGGGAACACTGAAGCTTTCTTT	CASSFFPFTGNTEAFF
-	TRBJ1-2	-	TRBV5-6	TGTGCCAGCAACCCCCCGGGGAACTATGGCTACACCTTC	CASNPPGNYGYTF
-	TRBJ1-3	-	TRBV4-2	TGTGCCAGCAGCCCCCCGGGAGGGGGGAACTCTTCTGGAAACACCATATATTTT	CASSPPGGGNSSGNTIYF
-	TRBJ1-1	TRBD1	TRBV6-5	TGTGCCAGCAGTTACTGGACAGGGTTGGGGACTGAAGCTTTCTTT	CASSYWTGLGTEAFF
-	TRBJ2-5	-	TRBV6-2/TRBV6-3	TGTGCCAGCAGTTACGGGACTTTAGAGACCCAGTACTTC	CASSYGTLETQYF
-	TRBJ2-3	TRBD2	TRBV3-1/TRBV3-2	TGTGCCAGCAGCCAGGGACTAGCGGGGGATACGCAGTATTTT	CASSQGLAGDTQYF
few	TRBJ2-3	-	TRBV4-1	TGCGCCAGCAGCCAAGCTTGGCTCACAGATACGCAGTATTTT	CASSQAWLTDTQYF
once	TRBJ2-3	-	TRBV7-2	TGTGCCAGCAGCTTAGAGCTTGTGGGGCGAAGCTTTTCCCCGGATACGCAGTATTTT	CASSLELVGRSFSPDTQYF
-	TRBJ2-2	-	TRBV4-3	TGCGCCAGCAGCCAAGAAAGACGGGGGGCGGCGAACACCGGGGAGCTGTTTTTT	CASSQERRGAANTGELFF
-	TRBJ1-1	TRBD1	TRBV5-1	TGCGCCAGCAGCGGTGGGGGACAGGGGTACACTGAAGCTTTCTTT	CASSGGGQGYTEAFF
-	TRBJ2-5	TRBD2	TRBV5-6	TGTGCCAGCAGTCGCCGGGCGGGAGGGTGGCAAGAGACCCAGTACTTC	CASSRRAGGWQETQYF
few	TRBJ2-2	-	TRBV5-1	TGCGCCAGCAGCGTCGGGAGCCCTCCGGGGGAGCTGTTTTTT	CASSVGSPPGELFF
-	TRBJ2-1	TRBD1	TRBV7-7	TGTGCTAGCAGCTTATTCCAGGGGGCGTCGGACAATGAGCAGTTCTTC	CASSLFQGASDNEQFF
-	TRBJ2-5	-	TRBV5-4	TGTGCCAGCAGCTTGACTGCGGGACAGATATTTGGGGGCCAGTACTTC	CASSLTAGQIFGGQYF
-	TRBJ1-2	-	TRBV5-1	TGCGCCAGCAGCTGGATACCGACAGGAGAAAGGAATGGCTACACCTTC	CASSWIPTGERNGYTF
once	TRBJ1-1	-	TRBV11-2	TGTGCCAGCAGCTTCCAAGGGGGTACTGAAGCTTTCTTT	CASSFQGGTEAFF
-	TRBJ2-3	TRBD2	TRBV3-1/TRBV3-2	TGTGCCAGCAGCCCATTACTAGCGGGTAGCACAGATACGCAGTATTTT	CASSPLLAGSTDTQYF
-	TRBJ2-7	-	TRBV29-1	TGCAGCGTTCGGAGGACGGATTTCGAGCAGTACTTC	CSVRRTDFEQYF
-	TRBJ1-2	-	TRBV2	TGTGCCGGCCGGGAGCAGGGGACTAGCTATGGCTACACCTTC	CAGREQGTSYGYTF
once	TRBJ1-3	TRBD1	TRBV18	TGTGCCAGCTCAAAAGGGGACAGCCACTCTGGAAACACCATATATTTT	CASSKGDSHSGNTIYF
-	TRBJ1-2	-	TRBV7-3	TGTGCCAGCAGCTTAGGCAGTGGGGCTGGCTACACCTTC	CASSLGSGAGYTF
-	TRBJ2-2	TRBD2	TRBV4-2	TGTGCCAGCAGCCAGGGGACTAGCGGATCGAACACCGGGGAGCTGTTTTTT	CASSQGTSGSNTGELFF
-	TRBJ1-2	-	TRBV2	TGTGCCAGCAGTGAAGGACAGGCGTTCGGCTACACCTTC	CASSEGQAFGYTF
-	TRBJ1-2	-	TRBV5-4	TGTGCCAGCAGCTCCGACAGAATCAATGGCTACACCTTC	CASSSDRINGYTF
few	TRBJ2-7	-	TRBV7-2	TGTGCCAGCAGCTCATTAGCGGTCTCCTACGAGCAGTACTTC	CASSSLAVSYEQYF
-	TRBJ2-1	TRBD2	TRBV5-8	TGTGCCAGCAGCCGACTAGCGGCTACCTACAATGAGCAGTTCTTC	CASSRLAATYNEQFF
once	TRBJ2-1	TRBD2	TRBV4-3	TGCGCCAGCGGGATAGCGGGAGGCCTTTACGTCAATGAGCAGTTCTTC	CASGIAGGLYVNEQFF
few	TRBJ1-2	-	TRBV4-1	TGCGCCAGCAGCCAAGATTCGGGGGTGGGTGGCTACACCTTC	CASSQDSGVGGYTF
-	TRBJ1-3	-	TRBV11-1	TGTGCCAGCAGCCCGGGGAGAAACACCATATATTTT	CASSPGRNTIYF
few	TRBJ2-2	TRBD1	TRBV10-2	TGCGCCAGCAGACAGGGGGCGCGGGGCACCGGGGAGCTGTTTTTT	CASRQGARGTGELFF
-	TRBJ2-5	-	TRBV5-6	TGTGCCAGCAGCTTCGGAGAGACCCAGTACTTC	CASSFGETQYF
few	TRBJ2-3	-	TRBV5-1	TGCGCCAGCAGCACCGGACATAGCACAGATACGCAGTATTTT	CASSTGHSTDTQYF
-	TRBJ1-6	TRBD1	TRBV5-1	TGCGCCAGCAGCTTGGGGACAGGGGCTTCACCCCTCCACTTT	CASSLGTGASPLHF
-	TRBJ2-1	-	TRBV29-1	TGCAGCGTTGATCGCGCGGCGAACTCCTACAATGAGCAGTTCTTC	CSVDRAANSYNEQFF
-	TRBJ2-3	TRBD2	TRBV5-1	TGCGCCAGCAGCACGGAGCGCGGGGGGGCCGCAGATACGCAGTATTTT	CASSTERGGAADTQYF
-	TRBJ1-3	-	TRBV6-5	TGTGCCAGCAGTTACTCGAGGAGGGCTGGAAACACCATATATTTT	CASSYSRRAGNTIYF
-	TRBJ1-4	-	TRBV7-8	TGTGCCAGCTCCGCTGGCAGGGCAACTAATGAAAAACTGTTTTTT	CASSAGRATNEKLFF
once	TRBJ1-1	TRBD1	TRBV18	TGTGCCAGCTCACCACCAAGCAGGGGGTGGACTGAAGCTTTCTTT	CASSPPSRGWTEAFF
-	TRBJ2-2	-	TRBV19	TGTGCCAGTAGTATAGGGGGGCAGAACACCGGGGAGCTGTTTTTT	CASSIGGQNTGELFF
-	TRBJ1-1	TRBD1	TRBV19	TGTGCCAGTGTCGAGGGACAGGAGGGCACTGAAGCTTTCTTT	CASVEGQEGTEAFF
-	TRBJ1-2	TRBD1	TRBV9	TGTGCCAGCAGCGTAGAGGACAGGGGTGACTATGGCTACACCTTC	CASSVEDRGDYGYTF
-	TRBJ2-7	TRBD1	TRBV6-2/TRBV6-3	TGTGCCAGCAGCACGGGACAGGTTTACGAGCAGTACTTC	CASSTGQVYEQYF
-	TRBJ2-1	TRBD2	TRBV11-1	TGTGCCAGCAGCGCCGGGGGCGGGAGGTATACTGAGCAGTTCTTC	CASSAGGGRYTEQFF
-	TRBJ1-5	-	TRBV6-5	TGTGCCAGCAGTTTTCCGGGGCAGCCCCAGCATTTT	CASSFPGQPQHF
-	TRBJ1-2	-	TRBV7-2	TGTGCCAGCAGCTTAGGAGGATCCGGACTTGACTATGGCTACACCTTC	CASSLGGSGLDYGYTF
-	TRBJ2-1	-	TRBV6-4	TGTGCCAGCAGTGAGCATCCCCCGCCGGTAAACAATGAGCAGTTCTTC	CASSEHPPPVNNEQFF
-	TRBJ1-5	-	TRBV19	TGTGCCAGTAGTATGGAGGGGACGGGAAATCAGCCCCAGCATTTT	CASSMEGTGNQPQHF
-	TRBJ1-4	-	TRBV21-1	TGTGCCAGCAGCCCCCTGAAGAGCGGAGCTAATGAAAAACTGTTTTTT	CASSPLKSGANEKLFF